This T cell receptor beta chain was sequenced in a study of blood T cells in healthy people across ages. For the second PCR, which ran for about 7 to 11 cycles, a sample-barcoded 5' primer and a J-beta primer mix were used. MiXCR was run by TCRdb on the 5' RACE reads, yielding one entry per CDR3 protein. This sample has some 730,000 distinct CDR3 sequences, with approximately 21% found just once. Germline CDR1 ENHRY, CDR2 SYGVKD. V was trimmed by 2 bases and J by 2 bases, leaving 16 bases between them. The CDR3 loop spans 16 amino acids. Source material: blood. The V call is TRBV10-3, the J call TRBJ2-7; D perhaps matches TRBD2 (7 bases). The receptor was isolated from a man in his 70s in good health. The CDR3 nucleotides read TGTGCCATCAGTGAGGTGGGGGGGACAAACACCTACGAGCAGTACTTC. Protein: CAISEVGGTNTYEQYF.